The entry that follows covers one TCR beta chain sequence. The sample belongs to a study of cytomegalovirus exposure and HLA in healthy donors. Germline CDR1 SGHTA, CDR2 FQGNSA. This CDR3 region has 16 residues. Unmatched junction bases numbered 4, after V lost 1 base and J lost 3 bases. It was with 60 Vbeta and 13 Jbeta primers that the PCR ran. Clones were sequenced by immunoSEQ multiplex PCR, and TCRdb holds only the in-frame ones, with some missing. The sample has under 250,000 clones, about 78% seen once. This TCR was recovered from a woman aged 25 to 39 in good health and CMV-seronegative. The specimen was PBMCs. The gene calls are TRBV7-2 and TRBJ2-1; the match to TRBD2 covers 9 bases. The CDR3 region has the DNA TGTGCCAGCAGCTTAGGGCCAGCGGGGGGCTACAATGAGCAGTTCTTC. Amino acid sequence: CASSLGPAGGYNEQFF.